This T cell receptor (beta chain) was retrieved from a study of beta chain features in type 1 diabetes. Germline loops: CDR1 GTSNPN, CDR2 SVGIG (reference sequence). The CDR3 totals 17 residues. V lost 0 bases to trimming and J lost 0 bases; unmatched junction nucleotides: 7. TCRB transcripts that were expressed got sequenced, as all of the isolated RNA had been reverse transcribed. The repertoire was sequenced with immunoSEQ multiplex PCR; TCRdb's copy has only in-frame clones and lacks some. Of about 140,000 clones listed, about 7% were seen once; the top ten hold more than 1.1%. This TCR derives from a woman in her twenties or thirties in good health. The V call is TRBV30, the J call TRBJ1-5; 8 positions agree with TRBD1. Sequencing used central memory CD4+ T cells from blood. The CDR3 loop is CAWSVGRGPGSNQPQHF. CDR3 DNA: TGTGCCTGGAGTGTGGGCAGGGGGCCGGGTAGCAATCAGCCCCAGCATTTT.